This passage covers 8 T cell receptor beta chains from one sample sequenced in a study of CD8+ T cells in alopecia areata. cDNA prepared by RNA extraction and subsequent reverse transcription served as the template for sequencing. Measured with immunoSEQ multiplex PCR; TCRdb has only the in-frame clones, and not every one. The sample records roughly 170,000 clones, 50% to 60% being singletons. The sequenced sample was CD4+ T cells sorted from blood, obtained at week 0. All receptors derive from a human donor with alopecia areata.

The chain recombines TRBV30 with TRBJ1-2, with a weak D call TRBD1 (6 bases). The CDR3 spans 14 residues. Germline values: CDR1 GTSNPN, CDR2 SVGIG (reference sequence). Trimming removed 0 bases from V and 8 bases from J, with 16 bases in between. The CDR3 sequence is CAWSVLVGGQGYTF. The CDR3 DNA reads as TGTGCCTGGAGTGTACTAGTGGGGGGCCAAGGCTACACCTTC.

The rearrangement joins TRBV25-1 to TRBJ1-1, with no clear D. Germline V gene sequence: CDR1 MGHDK, CDR2 SYGVNS. The CDR3 has 14 residues. V lost 2 bases to trimming and J lost 1 base, with 8 bases between them. The CDR3 here is CASSEPPENTEAFF. The CDR3 coding sequence is TGTGCCAGCAGTGAACCCCCGGAGAACACTGAAGCTTTCTTT.

The chain carries TRBV6-5 and TRBJ2-4, with 7 positions matching TRBD1. The CDR3 runs to 13 residues. V lost 5 bases and J lost 6; bases outside the gene matches: 4. The germline gives CDR1 MNHEY, CDR2 SVGAGI. The CDR3 DNA follows: TGTGCCAGCAGTCGAAGGGACAGAAACATTCAGTACTTC. Protein: CASSRRDRNIQYF.

As concerns this clone: At one boundary the junction diverges from the germline segment, which might be a read error. CDR3 residues: CASSLKGQGTNAF. The DNA of the CDR3 is TGTGCCAGCAGCTTGAAGGGACAGGGGACAAACGCCTTC. V is TRBV5-6 and J is TRBJ1-2; TRBD1 matches at 10 bases. The CDR3 sequence is 13 residues long. Germline V gives CDR1 SGHDT, CDR2 YYEEEE.

The chain has TRBV9 and TRBJ1-1; 7 bases are a match to TRBD1. After removal of 4 bases from V and 3 bases from J, the junction contained 9 bases not matched to a gene. The CDR3 covers 15 residues. Per germline, CDR1 SGDLS and CDR2 YYNGEE. CDR3 protein: CASSPRTGWDTEAFF. CDR3 nucleotide sequence: TGTGCCAGCAGCCCGAGGACAGGTTGGGACACTGAAGCTTTCTTT. The full variable domain, with the rest looked up from reference TRBV9 and TRBJ1-1, is DSGVTQTPKHLITATGQRVTLRCSPRSGDLSVYWYQQSLDQGLQFLIQYYNGEERAKGNILERFSAQQFPDLHSELNLSSLELGDSALYFCASSPRTGWDTEAFFGQGTRLTVV.

The V gene is TRBV15, the J gene TRBJ2-5; D remains unclear. This CDR3 is 12 amino acids long. The V and J ends lost 3 bases and 0 bases respectively, with 2 bases between them. Per the germline V gene, CDR1 is LNHNV and CDR2 is YYDKDF (reference sequence). This CDR3 is CATSRYQETQYF. Written as DNA, the CDR3 is TGTGCCACCAGCAGGTACCAAGAGACCCAGTACTTC.

The chain combines TRBV5-4 with TRBJ2-3; no clear D gene. The germline gives CDR1 SGHNT, CDR2 YYREEE (reference sequence). V lost 0 bases and J 3 bases, leaving 2 bases between the germline ends. This CDR3 contains 12 residues. CDR3 coding DNA: TGTGCCAGCAGCTTGGTTACAGATACGCAGTATTTT. Translating it yields CASSLVTDTQYF.

The DNA for the CDR3 is TGTGCCTGGAGTCAGGACTCCTATGGCTACACCTTC. This gives the protein CAWSQDSYGYTF. The rearrangement joins TRBV30 to TRBJ1-2; D unresolved. This CDR3 comprises 12 residues. CDR1 is GTSNPN and CDR2 is SVGIG in the germline V gene (reference sequence). Trimming left V 2 bases short and J 4 bases short, with 8 bases between.